A selection of T cell receptor beta chains follows, all from one sample in a study of blood T cell repertoires in COVID-19. Sequencing used immunoSEQ multiplex PCR; TCRdb keeps in-frame clones, though not all of them. The sample yields approximately 300,000 clones, 70% to 90% seen once. The sample was PBMCs or T cells enriched from blood (not recorded which). The origin of the receptors is a woman aged 18-29 years who had recovered from COVID-19. CDR3s include the opening cysteine and the closing phenylalanine or tryptophan. The D gene is left open where the match is weak. Size is stated for part of the rows, as once, few or many counts, or as a class when the clone is expanded.

D gene	V gene	J gene	clone size	CDR3 DNA	CDR3 protein
NA	TRBV19	TRBJ1-4	NA	TGTGCCAGTAGTCCCGGAGGGGATCATGAAAAACTGTTTTTT	CASSPGGDHEKLFF
TRBD1	TRBV6-5	TRBJ1-2	NA	TGTGCCAGCAGCGACAGGGGAGATGGCTACACCTTC	CASSDRGDGYTF
TRBD1	TRBV3-1/TRBV3-2	TRBJ1-2	NA	TGTGCCAGCAGCCTCAGACAGGGGCAGGATGGCTACACCTTC	CASSLRQGQDGYTF
NA	TRBV7-3	TRBJ1-1	NA	TGTGCCAGCAGTCTGATGGGTAGGGGGAGCACTGAAGCTTTCTTT	CASSLMGRGSTEAFF
TRBD1	TRBV9	TRBJ1-1	NA	TGTGCCAGCAGCGCGGCCCAGGGGGCTGCTGAAGCTTTCTTT	CASSAAQGAAEAFF
NA	TRBV4-2	TRBJ1-1	NA	TGTGCCAGCAGCCAAGATCGAGGGGGACCCGAAGCTTTCTTT	CASSQDRGGPEAFF
TRBD1	TRBV12-5	TRBJ1-2	NA	TGTGCTAGTGGTTTGGTAGGGACAGTTTATGGCTACACCTTC	CASGLVGTVYGYTF
NA	TRBV28	TRBJ1-5	NA	TGTGCCAGCAGCATTTGGGGCAGGACAGTGGATCAGCCCCAGCATTTT	CASSIWGRTVDQPQHF
TRBD2	TRBV5-1	TRBJ2-5	NA	TGCGCCAGCAGCCCTGAGACTAGCGGGGGCGGGGAGACCCAGTACTTC	CASSPETSGGGETQYF
NA	TRBV28	TRBJ1-2	NA	TGTGCCAGCAGTTTTTGGGGGGGCCGCTATGGCTACACCTTC	CASSFWGGRYGYTF
TRBD1	TRBV11-2	TRBJ1-5	NA	TGTGCCAGCAGCTACCGGACAGGGCGGGATCAGCCCCAGCATTTT	CASSYRTGRDQPQHF
TRBD2	TRBV4-1	TRBJ2-5	NA	TGCGCCAGCAGCCAAGATGCGACTAGCGGGGGGGCAAGGGAGACCCAGTACTTC	CASSQDATSGGARETQYF
NA	TRBV10-3	TRBJ2-7	NA	TGTGCCATCAGTCCCGGGTTGGGGGGACCCCCCCTCTACGAGCAGTACTTC	CAISPGLGGPPLYEQYF
NA	TRBV5-1	TRBJ1-1	NA	TGCGCCAGCAGCTTCGCGGGGTTGGTCGACACTGAAGCTTTCTTT	CASSFAGLVDTEAFF
NA	TRBV5-1	TRBJ1-2	few	TGCGCCAGCACCTTATCGGCAGGGAGGGATGGCTACACCTTC	CASTLSAGRDGYTF